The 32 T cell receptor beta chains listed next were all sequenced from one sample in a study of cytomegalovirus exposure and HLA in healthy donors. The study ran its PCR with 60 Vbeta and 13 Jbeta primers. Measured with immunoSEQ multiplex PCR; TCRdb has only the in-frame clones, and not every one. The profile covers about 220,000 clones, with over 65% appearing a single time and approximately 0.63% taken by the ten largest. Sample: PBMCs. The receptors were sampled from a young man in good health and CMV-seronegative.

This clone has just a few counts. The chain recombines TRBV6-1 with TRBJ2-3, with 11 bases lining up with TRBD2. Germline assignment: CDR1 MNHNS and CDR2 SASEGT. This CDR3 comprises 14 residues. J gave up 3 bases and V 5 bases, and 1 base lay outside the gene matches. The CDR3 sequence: CASSLAGGTDTQYF. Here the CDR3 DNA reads TGTGCCAGCAGTCTAGCGGGAGGTACAGATACGCAGTATTTT.

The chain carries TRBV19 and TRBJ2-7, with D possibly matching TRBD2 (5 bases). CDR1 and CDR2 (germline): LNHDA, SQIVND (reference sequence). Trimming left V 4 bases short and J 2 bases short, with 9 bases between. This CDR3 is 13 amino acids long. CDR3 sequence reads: CASSTLATYEQYF. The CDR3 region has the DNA TGTGCCAGTAGTACGTTAGCGACCTACGAGCAGTACTTC.

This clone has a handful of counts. The CDR3 protein is CASSLVLADNEQFF. The DNA for the CDR3 is TGTGCCAGCAGCTTGGTTCTAGCGGACAATGAGCAGTTCTTC. This rearrangement joins TRBV5-4 to TRBJ2-1, with 7 bases identical to TRBD2. V lost 0 bases and J lost 5; bases outside the gene matches: 2. Germline V gene sequence: CDR1 SGHNT, CDR2 YYREEE (reference sequence). This CDR3 is built from 14 residues. Based on the CDR3 plus reference TRBV5-4 and TRBJ2-1, the full variable domain is ETGVTQSPTHLIKTRGQQVTLRCSSQSGHNTVSWYQQALGQGPQFIFQYYREEENGRGNFPPRFSGLQFPNYSSELNVNALELDDSALYLCASSLVLADNEQFFGPGTRLTVL.

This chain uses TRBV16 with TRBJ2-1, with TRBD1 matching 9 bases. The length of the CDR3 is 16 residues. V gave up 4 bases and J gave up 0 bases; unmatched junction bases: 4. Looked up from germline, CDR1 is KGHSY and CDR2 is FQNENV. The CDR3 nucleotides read TGTGCCAGCAGCCCACTGGACAGGGGCTCCTACAATGAGCAGTTCTTC. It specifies CASSPLDRGSYNEQFF.

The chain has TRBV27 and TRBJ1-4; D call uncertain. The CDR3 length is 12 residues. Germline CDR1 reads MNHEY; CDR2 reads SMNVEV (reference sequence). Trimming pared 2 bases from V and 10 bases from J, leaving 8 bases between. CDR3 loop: CASSLEGRKLFF. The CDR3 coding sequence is TGTGCCAGCAGTTTAGAGGGAAGAAAACTGTTTTTT.

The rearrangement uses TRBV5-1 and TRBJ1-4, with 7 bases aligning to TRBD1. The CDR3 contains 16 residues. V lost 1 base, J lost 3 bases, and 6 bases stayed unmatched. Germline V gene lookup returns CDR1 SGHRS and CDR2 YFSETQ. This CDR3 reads CASSLTGDRANEKLFF. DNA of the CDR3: TGCGCCAGCAGCTTGACAGGGGACAGAGCTAATGAAAAACTGTTTTTT.

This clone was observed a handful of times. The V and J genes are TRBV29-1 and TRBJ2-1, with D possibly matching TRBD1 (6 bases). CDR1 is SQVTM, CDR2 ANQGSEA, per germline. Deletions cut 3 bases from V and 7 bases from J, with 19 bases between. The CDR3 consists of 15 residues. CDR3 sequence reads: CSVEGAQGRANEQFF. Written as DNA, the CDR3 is TGCAGCGTTGAGGGGGCGCAGGGTAGAGCGAATGAGCAGTTCTTC.

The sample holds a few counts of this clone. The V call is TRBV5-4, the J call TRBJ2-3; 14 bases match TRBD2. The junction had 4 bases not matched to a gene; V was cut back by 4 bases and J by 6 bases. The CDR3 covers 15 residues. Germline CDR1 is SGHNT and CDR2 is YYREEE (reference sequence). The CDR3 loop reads CASSQGTSGSDTQYF. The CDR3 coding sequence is TGTGCCAGCAGCCAAGGGACTAGCGGGAGTGATACGCAGTATTTT.

CDR3 in DNA: TGTGCCAGCAGTCTCAGCGGGAGGGCCGGCAATGAGCAGTTCTTC. Its protein product is CASSLSGRAGNEQFF. V usage is TRBV2 and J usage is TRBJ2-1; 10 nucleotides align to TRBD2. The CDR3 is 15 amino acids. V lost 5 bases to trimming and J lost 6 bases; unmatched junction nucleotides: 7. Germline V gives CDR1 SNHLY, CDR2 FYNNEI.

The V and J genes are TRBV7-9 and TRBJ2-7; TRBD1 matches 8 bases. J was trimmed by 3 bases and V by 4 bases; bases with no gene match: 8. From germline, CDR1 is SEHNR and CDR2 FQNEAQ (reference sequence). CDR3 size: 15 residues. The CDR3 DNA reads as TGTGCCAGCAGCTCAAATTTTGGGACAGGCTACGAGCAGTACTTC. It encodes CASSSNFGTGYEQYF.

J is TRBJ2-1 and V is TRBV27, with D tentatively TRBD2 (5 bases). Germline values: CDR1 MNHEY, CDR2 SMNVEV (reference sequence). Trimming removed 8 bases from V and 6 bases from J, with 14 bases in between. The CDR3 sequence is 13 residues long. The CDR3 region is CASAPGRGNEQFF. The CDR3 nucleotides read TGTGCCAGCGCCCCAGGTCGGGGCAATGAGCAGTTCTTC.

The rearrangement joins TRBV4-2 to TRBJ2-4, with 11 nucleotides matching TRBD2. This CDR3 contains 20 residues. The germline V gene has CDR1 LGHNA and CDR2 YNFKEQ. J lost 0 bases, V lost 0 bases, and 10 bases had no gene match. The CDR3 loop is CASSQDRGLAERVAKNIQYF. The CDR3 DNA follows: TGTGCCAGCAGCCAAGATAGGGGACTAGCGGAAAGGGTAGCCAAAAACATTCAGTACTTC.

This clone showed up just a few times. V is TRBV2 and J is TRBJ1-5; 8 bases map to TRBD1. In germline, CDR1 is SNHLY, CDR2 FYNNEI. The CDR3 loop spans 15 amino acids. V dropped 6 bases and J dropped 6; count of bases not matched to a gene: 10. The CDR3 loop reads CASSPGQGDTQPQHF. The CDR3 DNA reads TGTGCCAGCAGCCCCGGACAGGGTGACACTCAGCCCCAGCATTTT.

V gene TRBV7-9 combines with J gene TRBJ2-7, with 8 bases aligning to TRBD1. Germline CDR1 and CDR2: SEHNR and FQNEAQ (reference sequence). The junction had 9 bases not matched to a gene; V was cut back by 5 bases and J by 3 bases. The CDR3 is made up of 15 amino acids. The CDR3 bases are TGTGCCAGCAGCCCTCAATGGGGGACAGGCTACGAGCAGTACTTC. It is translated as CASSPQWGTGYEQYF.

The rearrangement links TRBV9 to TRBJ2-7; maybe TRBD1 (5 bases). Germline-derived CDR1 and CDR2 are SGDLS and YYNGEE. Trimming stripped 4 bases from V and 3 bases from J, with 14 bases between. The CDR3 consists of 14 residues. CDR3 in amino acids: CASSLRDGVYEQYF. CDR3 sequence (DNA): TGTGCCAGCAGCCTCAGGGATGGGGTCTACGAGCAGTACTTC.

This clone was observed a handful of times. The CDR3 DNA reads as TGCAGCGTTGAAGATAGGACAGGGGATGAGGACAATGAGCAGTTCTTC. Translated: CSVEDRTGDEDNEQFF. The chain uses TRBV29-1 and TRBJ2-1; 9 nucleotides match TRBD1. This CDR3 comprises 16 residues. Germline values: CDR1 SQVTM, CDR2 ANQGSEA. Trimming removed 0 bases from V and 5 bases from J; junction bases left unmatched: 8.

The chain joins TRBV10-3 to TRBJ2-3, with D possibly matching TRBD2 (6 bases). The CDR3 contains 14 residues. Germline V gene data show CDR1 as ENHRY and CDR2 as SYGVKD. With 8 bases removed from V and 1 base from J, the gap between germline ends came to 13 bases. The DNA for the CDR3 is TGTGCCATCGGCCTCGGCGGGGGCACAGATACGCAGTATTTT. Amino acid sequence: CAIGLGGGTDTQYF.

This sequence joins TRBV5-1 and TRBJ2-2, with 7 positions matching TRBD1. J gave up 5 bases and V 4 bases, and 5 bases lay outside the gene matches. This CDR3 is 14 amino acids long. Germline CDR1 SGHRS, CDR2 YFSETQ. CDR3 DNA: TGCGCCAGCAGCAAGGGACAGCCTACCGGGGAGCTGTTTTTT. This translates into CASSKGQPTGELFF.

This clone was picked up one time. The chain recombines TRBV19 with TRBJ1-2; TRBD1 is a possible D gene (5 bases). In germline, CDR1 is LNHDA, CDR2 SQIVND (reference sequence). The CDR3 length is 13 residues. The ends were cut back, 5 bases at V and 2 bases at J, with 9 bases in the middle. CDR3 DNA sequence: TGTGCCAGTAGTCGACAGCTAAACTATGGCTACACCTTC. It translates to CASSRQLNYGYTF.

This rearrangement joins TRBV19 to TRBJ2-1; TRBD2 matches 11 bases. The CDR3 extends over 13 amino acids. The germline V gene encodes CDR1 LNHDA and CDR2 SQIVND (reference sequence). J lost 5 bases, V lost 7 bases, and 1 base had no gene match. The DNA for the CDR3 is TGTGCCAGTAAACTAGCGGGAGACAATGAGCAGTTCTTC. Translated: CASKLAGDNEQFF.

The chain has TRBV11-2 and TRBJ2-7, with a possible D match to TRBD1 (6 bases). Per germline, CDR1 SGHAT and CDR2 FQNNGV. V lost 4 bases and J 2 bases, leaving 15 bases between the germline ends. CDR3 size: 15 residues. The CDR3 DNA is TGTGCCAGCAGCTGGGGGCAGACTAATACCTACGAGCAGTACTTC. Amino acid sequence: CASSWGQTNTYEQYF.

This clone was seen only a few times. CDR3 coding DNA: TGTGCCAGCAGCAAGGGACTAGCGGGGTCCCTCCTCACAGATACGCAGTATTTT. It codes for CASSKGLAGSLLTDTQYF. The chain couples TRBV28 to TRBJ2-3; TRBD2 agrees at 13 bases. Germline trimming cut 6 bases from V and 2 bases from J; bases unmatched to any gene: 11. This CDR3 is built from 18 residues. Germline V lookup: CDR1 MDHEN, CDR2 SYDVKM.

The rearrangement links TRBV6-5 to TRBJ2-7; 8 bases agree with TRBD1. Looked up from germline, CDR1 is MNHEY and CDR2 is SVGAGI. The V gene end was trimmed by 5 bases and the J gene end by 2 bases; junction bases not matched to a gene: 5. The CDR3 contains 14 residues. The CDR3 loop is CASSTGQGPYEQYF. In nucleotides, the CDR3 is TGTGCCAGCAGTACCGGACAGGGCCCCTACGAGCAGTACTTC.

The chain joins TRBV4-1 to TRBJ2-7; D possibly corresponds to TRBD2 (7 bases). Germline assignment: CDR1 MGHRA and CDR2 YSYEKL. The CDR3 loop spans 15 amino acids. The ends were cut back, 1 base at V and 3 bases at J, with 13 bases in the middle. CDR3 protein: CASSQAVGGVYEQYF. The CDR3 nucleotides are TGCGCCAGCAGCCAAGCCGTAGGGGGGGTCTACGAGCAGTACTTC.

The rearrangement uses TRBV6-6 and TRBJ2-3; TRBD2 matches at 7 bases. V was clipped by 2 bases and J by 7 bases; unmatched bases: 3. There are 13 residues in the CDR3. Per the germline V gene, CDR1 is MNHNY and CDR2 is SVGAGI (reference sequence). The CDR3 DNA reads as TGTGCCAGCAGTTACGACGGGACTAATACGCAGTATTTT. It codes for CASSYDGTNTQYF.

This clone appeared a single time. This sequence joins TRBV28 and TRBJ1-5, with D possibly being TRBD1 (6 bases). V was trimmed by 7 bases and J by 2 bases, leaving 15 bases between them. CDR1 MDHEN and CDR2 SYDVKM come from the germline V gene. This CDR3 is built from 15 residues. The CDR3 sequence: CASTGRQDGNQPQHF. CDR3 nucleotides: TGTGCCAGCACCGGCCGACAGGACGGCAATCAGCCCCAGCATTTT.

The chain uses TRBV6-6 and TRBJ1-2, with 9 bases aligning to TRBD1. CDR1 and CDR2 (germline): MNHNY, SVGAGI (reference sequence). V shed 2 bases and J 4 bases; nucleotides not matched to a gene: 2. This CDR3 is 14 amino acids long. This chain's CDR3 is CASSYTDRGYGYTF. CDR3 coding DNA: TGTGCCAGCAGTTACACGGACAGGGGCTATGGCTACACCTTC.

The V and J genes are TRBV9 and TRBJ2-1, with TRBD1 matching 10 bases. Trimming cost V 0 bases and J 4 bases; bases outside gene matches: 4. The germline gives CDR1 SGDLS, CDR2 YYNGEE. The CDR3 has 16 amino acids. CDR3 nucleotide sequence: TGTGCCAGCAGCGTAGCTACGGGACAGGGGTACAATGAGCAGTTCTTC. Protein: CASSVATGQGYNEQFF.

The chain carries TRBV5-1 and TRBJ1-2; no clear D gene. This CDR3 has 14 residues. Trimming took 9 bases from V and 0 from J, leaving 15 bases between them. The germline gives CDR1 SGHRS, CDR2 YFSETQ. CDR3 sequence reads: CATNPGGPNYGYTF. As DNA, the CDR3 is TGCGCCACCAACCCAGGAGGGCCTAACTATGGCTACACCTTC. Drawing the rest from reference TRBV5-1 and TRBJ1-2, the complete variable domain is KAGVTQTPRYLIKTRGQQVTLSCSPISGHRSVSWYQQTPGQGLQFLFEYFSETQRNKGNFPGRFSGRQFSNSRSEMNVSTLELGDSALYLCATNPGGPNYGYTFGSGTRLTVV.

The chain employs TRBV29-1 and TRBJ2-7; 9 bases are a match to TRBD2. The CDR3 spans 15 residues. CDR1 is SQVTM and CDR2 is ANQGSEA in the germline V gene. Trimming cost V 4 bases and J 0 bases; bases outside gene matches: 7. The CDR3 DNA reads TGCAGCGTTGTGTGGCTAGCGGGGAGCTCCTACGAGCAGTACTTC. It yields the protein CSVVWLAGSSYEQYF.

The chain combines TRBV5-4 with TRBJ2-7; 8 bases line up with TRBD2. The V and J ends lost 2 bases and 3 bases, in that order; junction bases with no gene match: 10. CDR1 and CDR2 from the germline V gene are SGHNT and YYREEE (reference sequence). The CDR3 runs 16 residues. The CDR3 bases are TGTGCCAGCAGCTTTCAGGCAACTAGCGGATTCTACGAGCAGTACTTC. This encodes CASSFQATSGFYEQYF.

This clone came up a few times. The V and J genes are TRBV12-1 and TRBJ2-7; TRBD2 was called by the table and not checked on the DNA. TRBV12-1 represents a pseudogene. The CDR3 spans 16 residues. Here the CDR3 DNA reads TGTGCCAGCAGCTCGCCCCGGACTAGCGGGAAATACGAGCAGTACTTC. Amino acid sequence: CASSSPRTSGKYEQYF.